The 4 T cell receptor beta chains below all came from one sample that was sequenced in a study of blood T cell repertoires in COVID-19. Libraries were prepared by immunoSEQ multiplex PCR; TCRdb keeps only in-frame clonotypes and omits some of them. The table has 200,000 to 250,000 clones, 88% seen once; the top ten hold roughly 2.6%. Sequencing used PBMCs or T cells enriched from blood (not recorded which). The receptors were gathered from a woman aged 30 to 39 who had recovered from COVID-19.

The chain couples TRBV5-5 to TRBJ2-5; 12 bases fit TRBD2. The CDR3 consists of 17 residues. Per germline, CDR1 SGHKS and CDR2 YYEKEE (reference sequence). J was trimmed by 2 bases and V by 2 bases; bases with no gene match: 7. This chain's CDR3 is CASSLVLAGGGQETQYF. The CDR3 nucleotides read TGTGCCAGCAGCTTAGTACTAGCGGGGGGCGGGCAAGAGACCCAGTACTTC.

The rearrangement joins TRBV5-1 to TRBJ1-2; a possible D gene is TRBD1 (6 bases). The CDR3 runs 17 residues. Trimming shortened V by 4 bases and J by 4 bases, and 23 bases separated the two germline ends. Germline CDR1 and CDR2: SGHRS and YFSETQ. The CDR3, as DNA: TGCGCCAGCAGCCCGGACTTAACAGGGATTGGGGTCTATGGCTACACCTTC. It is translated as CASSPDLTGIGVYGYTF. Supplemented by reference TRBV5-1 and TRBJ1-2, the full variable domain reads KAGVTQTPRYLIKTRGQQVTLSCSPISGHRSVSWYQQTPGQGLQFLFEYFSETQRNKGNFPGRFSGRQFSNSRSEMNVSTLELGDSALYLCASSPDLTGIGVYGYTFGSGTRLTVV.

This chain links TRBV7-6 with TRBJ1-1, with D possibly TRBD1 on 6 matching bases. Per the germline V gene, CDR1 is SGHVS and CDR2 is FNYEAQ. Trimming shortened V by 10 bases and J by 1 base, and 10 bases separated the two germline ends. This CDR3 spans 12 amino acids. The CDR3 coding sequence is TGTGCCACCCAGGGACAGAACACTGAAGCTTTCTTT. Its protein product is CATQGQNTEAFF.

The rearrangement links TRBV6-2 or TRBV6-3 to TRBJ2-7, with a tentative D call TRBD1 (6 bases). Germline CDR1 reads MNHEY; CDR2 reads SVGEGT. This CDR3 comprises 14 residues. Trimming cost V 4 bases and J 7 bases, with 17 bases left between them. In nucleotides, the CDR3 is TGTGCCAGCAGTTCTCACAGGGTCCCTAAAGAGCAGTACTTC. It encodes CASSSHRVPKEQYF.